These T cell receptor beta chains were read from a single sample in a study of T-cell reconstitution after alpha-beta-depleted transplantation in children. TCRdb used MiXCR to reprocess the PCR reads, holding one entry per CDR3 protein. The data contain around 440,000 distinct CDR3 sequences, approximately 10% of them singletons. The sequencing here drew on PBMCs, taken before TCRalphabeta/CD19-depleted stem cell transplant. The source of these receptors is a child aged 2-15 years with inherited bone marrow failure, due to receive a stem cell transplant. CDR3s include the opening cysteine and the closing phenylalanine or tryptophan. The order of the fields is D gene, clone size, V gene, J gene, CDR3 DNA, CDR3 protein. A D gene is named only where the DNA matches it firmly. Rows may omit the clone size; those that give it use once, few, many or a size class.

d_gene: -; abundance: many; v_gene: TRBV27; j_gene: TRBJ1-6; CDR3nt: TGTGCCAGCAGCCCCGTGGGGGGGCGGTCACCCCTCCACTTT; CDR3aa: CASSPVGGRSPLHF
d_gene: TRBD2; abundance: many; v_gene: TRBV4-2; j_gene: TRBJ2-2; CDR3nt: TGTGCCAGCAGCCAAGCACGGGGGGTGGGCACCGGGGAGCTGTTTTTT; CDR3aa: CASSQARGVGTGELFF
d_gene: TRBD1; abundance: -; v_gene: TRBV24-1; j_gene: TRBJ1-1; CDR3nt: TGTGCCACCAGTGATGCTAGACAGGGGAACACTGAAGCTTTCTTT; CDR3aa: CATSDARQGNTEAFF
d_gene: TRBD1; abundance: many; v_gene: TRBV7-2; j_gene: TRBJ2-7; CDR3nt: TGTGCCAGCAGCTCAAGGACAGGGGGCGCTTCCTACGAGCAGTACTTC; CDR3aa: CASSSRTGGASYEQYF
d_gene: -; abundance: few; v_gene: TRBV15; j_gene: TRBJ1-1; CDR3nt: TGTGCCACCAGCCGGGTGGGCAGGCCCAAACCCGAGACTGAAGCTTTCTTT; CDR3aa: CATSRVGRPKPETEAFF
d_gene: -; abundance: -; v_gene: TRBV25-1; j_gene: TRBJ2-5; CDR3nt: TGTGCCAGCAGCGCTTATGAGGAGGGGGAGACCCAGTACTTC; CDR3aa: CASSAYEEGETQYF
d_gene: -; abundance: many; v_gene: TRBV28; j_gene: TRBJ2-1; CDR3nt: TGTGCCAGCAGTTCGGCAGGGTCGACATACAATGAGCAGTTCTTC; CDR3aa: CASSSAGSTYNEQFF
d_gene: -; abundance: -; v_gene: TRBV24-1; j_gene: TRBJ2-1; CDR3nt: TGTGCCACCAGTGCTGGAGCGGGGGGCAGGGGGCGCGTAAATGAGCAGTTCTTC; CDR3aa: CATSAGAGGRGRVNEQFF
d_gene: -; abundance: many; v_gene: TRBV12-3/TRBV12-4; j_gene: TRBJ2-1; CDR3nt: TGTGCCAGCAGTTTGGACTTCTACAATGAGCAGTTCTTC; CDR3aa: CASSLDFYNEQFF
d_gene: -; abundance: many; v_gene: TRBV7-9; j_gene: TRBJ2-7; CDR3nt: TGTGCCAGCAGCTCCAGGGAGCTCTACGAGCAGTACTTC; CDR3aa: CASSSRELYEQYF
d_gene: -; abundance: few; v_gene: TRBV14; j_gene: TRBJ1-1; CDR3nt: TGTGCCAGCAGCCAGTGGGACGGATACACTGAAGCTTTCTTT; CDR3aa: CASSQWDGYTEAFF
d_gene: TRBD2; abundance: many; v_gene: TRBV11-2; j_gene: TRBJ2-7; CDR3nt: TGTGCCAGCAGCTCTCCGGGACTAGCGGGAGGAATCCACGAGCAGTACTTC; CDR3aa: CASSSPGLAGGIHEQYF
d_gene: TRBD2; abundance: few; v_gene: TRBV20-1; j_gene: TRBJ2-7; CDR3nt: TGCAGTGCTAGAGGTCCGGCTAGCGGGAGTCCCTACGAGCAGTACTTC; CDR3aa: CSARGPASGSPYEQYF
d_gene: -; abundance: -; v_gene: TRBV19; j_gene: TRBJ1-5; CDR3nt: TGTGCCAGTAGTATGTACCTCTTAATCAATCAGCCCCAGCATTTT; CDR3aa: CASSMYLLINQPQHF
d_gene: TRBD1; abundance: many; v_gene: TRBV5-1; j_gene: TRBJ2-7; CDR3nt: TGCGCCAGCGCAGGGGGTTACCCAACCTACGAGCAGTACTTC; CDR3aa: CASAGGYPTYEQYF
d_gene: -; abundance: many; v_gene: TRBV27; j_gene: TRBJ2-7; CDR3nt: TGTGCCAGCAAATTCTGGGACCTTCCCGGCGAGCAGTACTTC; CDR3aa: CASKFWDLPGEQYF
d_gene: TRBD1; abundance: many; v_gene: TRBV6-1; j_gene: TRBJ2-3; CDR3nt: TGTGCCAGCAGTGAGGGGACAGGTCCAGATACGCAGTATTTT; CDR3aa: CASSEGTGPDTQYF
d_gene: TRBD2; abundance: many; v_gene: TRBV28; j_gene: TRBJ2-7; CDR3nt: TGTGCCAGCAGTTCCTTAGCGGGAAGCTACGAGCAGTACTTC; CDR3aa: CASSSLAGSYEQYF
d_gene: -; abundance: -; v_gene: TRBV10-1; j_gene: TRBJ2-3; CDR3nt: TGCGCCAGCAGTCCGGTTAGCACAGATACGCAGTATTTT; CDR3aa: CASSPVSTDTQYF
d_gene: TRBD1; abundance: many; v_gene: TRBV12-3/TRBV12-4; j_gene: TRBJ2-7; CDR3nt: TGTGCCAGCAACAAGGGGACAGGGAGCTCCTACGAGCAGTACTTC; CDR3aa: CASNKGTGSSYEQYF
d_gene: TRBD1; abundance: few; v_gene: TRBV29-1; j_gene: TRBJ2-1; CDR3nt: TGCAGCGGTGCCGGGACAGGGGGCGCGAATGAGCAGTTCTTC; CDR3aa: CSGAGTGGANEQFF
d_gene: -; abundance: -; v_gene: TRBV11-1; j_gene: TRBJ2-7; CDR3nt: TGTGCCGGCAGCTTATGGGTCGGTTCGAGCTACGAGCAGTACTTC; CDR3aa: CAGSLWVGSSYEQYF
d_gene: TRBD1; abundance: many; v_gene: TRBV29-1; j_gene: TRBJ1-2; CDR3nt: TGCAGCGTTACTGGACAGGGGGCTCCTTTATTC; CDR3aa: CSVTGQGAPLF
d_gene: -; abundance: many; v_gene: TRBV27; j_gene: TRBJ2-7; CDR3nt: TGTGCCAGCAGTTTAGCCTGGGACTTGAGCTCCTACGAGCAGTACTTC; CDR3aa: CASSLAWDLSSYEQYF
d_gene: -; abundance: -; v_gene: TRBV7-8; j_gene: TRBJ2-3; CDR3nt: TGTGCCAGCAGCTTTATCAGGGGCTCCAGCACAGATACGCAGTATTTT; CDR3aa: CASSFIRGSSTDTQYF
d_gene: -; abundance: many; v_gene: TRBV15; j_gene: TRBJ2-1; CDR3nt: TGTGCCACCAGCATAAGACTATTTCTTAATGAGCAGTTCTTC; CDR3aa: CATSIRLFLNEQFF
d_gene: TRBD2; abundance: -; v_gene: TRBV11-2; j_gene: TRBJ2-1; CDR3nt: TGTGCCAGCAGCTTTACTAGCGGGGGGAAGGGTGAGCAGTTCTTC; CDR3aa: CASSFTSGGKGEQFF
d_gene: -; abundance: many; v_gene: TRBV24-1; j_gene: TRBJ2-1; CDR3nt: TGTGCCACCAGTGATTCAAGGGAAGAAAACAATGAGCAGTTCTTC; CDR3aa: CATSDSREENNEQFF
d_gene: -; abundance: many; v_gene: TRBV7-9; j_gene: TRBJ2-7; CDR3nt: TGTGCCAGCAGCCCACCACACCGGACCTACGAGCAGTACTTC; CDR3aa: CASSPPHRTYEQYF
d_gene: TRBD1; abundance: -; v_gene: TRBV9; j_gene: TRBJ1-2; CDR3nt: TGTGCCAGCAGCGTGGGGAAGAGGACAGGGAGGGACTATGGCTACACCTTC; CDR3aa: CASSVGKRTGRDYGYTF
d_gene: -; abundance: -; v_gene: TRBV30; j_gene: TRBJ2-7; CDR3nt: TGTACTGGAGGCAGGAGCTACGAGCAGTACTTC; CDR3aa: CTGGRSYEQYF
d_gene: -; abundance: many; v_gene: TRBV5-1; j_gene: TRBJ2-2; CDR3nt: TGCGCCAGCAGCTATAATCCACAGGGCCCCGGGGAGCTGTTTTTT; CDR3aa: CASSYNPQGPGELFF
d_gene: TRBD2; abundance: -; v_gene: TRBV29-1; j_gene: TRBJ2-7; CDR3nt: TGCAGCGTTTGGGGGGGAGCCTACGAGCAGTACTTC; CDR3aa: CSVWGGAYEQYF
d_gene: -; abundance: many; v_gene: TRBV29-1; j_gene: TRBJ2-7; CDR3nt: TGCAGCGTCAGCCTAGCGTGGGAGCAGTACTTC; CDR3aa: CSVSLAWEQYF
d_gene: -; abundance: few; v_gene: TRBV4-1; j_gene: TRBJ1-3; CDR3nt: TGCGCCAGCAGCCAAGGGCTAACCGTCTCTGGAAACACCATATATTTT; CDR3aa: CASSQGLTVSGNTIYF
d_gene: -; abundance: many; v_gene: TRBV6-1; j_gene: TRBJ2-7; CDR3nt: TGTGCCAGCAGTAGCCGGGGACGACCCTACGAGCAGTACTTC; CDR3aa: CASSSRGRPYEQYF
d_gene: -; abundance: many; v_gene: TRBV12-3/TRBV12-4; j_gene: TRBJ2-3; CDR3nt: TGTGCCAGCAGTTTAGTGTACACAGATACGCAGTATTTT; CDR3aa: CASSLVYTDTQYF
d_gene: TRBD1; abundance: -; v_gene: TRBV7-2; j_gene: TRBJ1-2; CDR3nt: TGTGCCAGCAGCTCCGGGACAGGGGGCCCCTATGGCTACACCTTC; CDR3aa: CASSSGTGGPYGYTF
d_gene: -; abundance: many; v_gene: TRBV5-6; j_gene: TRBJ1-2; CDR3nt: TGTGCCAGCAGCTCTAGGGACGGCTATGGCTACACCTTC; CDR3aa: CASSSRDGYGYTF
d_gene: TRBD1; abundance: few; v_gene: TRBV30; j_gene: TRBJ1-2; CDR3nt: TGTGCCTGGAGTGTCTCGACAGGGTATGGCTACACCTTC; CDR3aa: CAWSVSTGYGYTF
d_gene: TRBD1; abundance: many; v_gene: TRBV29-1; j_gene: TRBJ2-7; CDR3nt: TGCAGCGTCCCGGGACAGGCTGGAGAGCAGTACTTC; CDR3aa: CSVPGQAGEQYF
d_gene: TRBD2; abundance: few; v_gene: TRBV18; j_gene: TRBJ2-7; CDR3nt: TGTGCCAGCTCACCAGCTAGCGGGAGTCAGTACGAGCAGTACTTC; CDR3aa: CASSPASGSQYEQYF
d_gene: TRBD2; abundance: many; v_gene: TRBV4-3; j_gene: TRBJ2-1; CDR3nt: TGCGCCAGCAGCCAAGAGGGACTAGCGGTCAATGAGCAGTTCTTC; CDR3aa: CASSQEGLAVNEQFF
d_gene: TRBD2; abundance: -; v_gene: TRBV29-1; j_gene: TRBJ2-5; CDR3nt: TGCAGCGTTGAAGGGGCTAGCGGGGTCCAAGAGACCCAGTACTTC; CDR3aa: CSVEGASGVQETQYF
d_gene: -; abundance: many; v_gene: TRBV20-1; j_gene: TRBJ2-2; CDR3nt: TGCAGTGCTAGAACGGAGAACACCGGGGAGCTGTTTTTT; CDR3aa: CSARTENTGELFF
d_gene: TRBD2; abundance: few; v_gene: TRBV20-1; j_gene: TRBJ2-5; CDR3nt: TGCAGTGCTAGAGAGCTTTGGGGCGGGAGACAAGAGACCCAGTACTTC; CDR3aa: CSARELWGGRQETQYF
d_gene: -; abundance: many; v_gene: TRBV28; j_gene: TRBJ2-1; CDR3nt: TGTGCCAGCAGTTCCGCCGGGGAGCAGTTCTTC; CDR3aa: CASSSAGEQFF
d_gene: -; abundance: many; v_gene: TRBV19; j_gene: TRBJ2-7; CDR3nt: TGTGCCAGTAGTATGGGATTCAAGGGGATTACCTCCTACGAGCAGTACTTC; CDR3aa: CASSMGFKGITSYEQYF
d_gene: TRBD1; abundance: many; v_gene: TRBV29-1; j_gene: TRBJ2-2; CDR3nt: TGCAGCGTTGAACAGGGGGCTAACGGGGAGCTGTTTTTT; CDR3aa: CSVEQGANGELFF
d_gene: TRBD1; abundance: -; v_gene: TRBV4-3; j_gene: TRBJ1-2; CDR3nt: TGCGCCAGCAGCCAGGACAGGGTCTACGGCTACACCTTC; CDR3aa: CASSQDRVYGYTF
d_gene: -; abundance: few; v_gene: TRBV20-1; j_gene: TRBJ2-1; CDR3nt: TGCAGTGCCGCAACCGGGACTGGGTACAATGAGCAGTTCTTC; CDR3aa: CSAATGTGYNEQFF
d_gene: -; abundance: few; v_gene: TRBV19; j_gene: TRBJ2-3; CDR3nt: TGTGCCAGTAGTGTAGTGGACGGTAGCACAGATACGCAGTATTTT; CDR3aa: CASSVVDGSTDTQYF
d_gene: TRBD1; abundance: many; v_gene: TRBV30; j_gene: TRBJ2-7; CDR3nt: TGTGCCTGGAGGGCTGCAGGGGGTCACGAGCAGTACTTC; CDR3aa: CAWRAAGGHEQYF